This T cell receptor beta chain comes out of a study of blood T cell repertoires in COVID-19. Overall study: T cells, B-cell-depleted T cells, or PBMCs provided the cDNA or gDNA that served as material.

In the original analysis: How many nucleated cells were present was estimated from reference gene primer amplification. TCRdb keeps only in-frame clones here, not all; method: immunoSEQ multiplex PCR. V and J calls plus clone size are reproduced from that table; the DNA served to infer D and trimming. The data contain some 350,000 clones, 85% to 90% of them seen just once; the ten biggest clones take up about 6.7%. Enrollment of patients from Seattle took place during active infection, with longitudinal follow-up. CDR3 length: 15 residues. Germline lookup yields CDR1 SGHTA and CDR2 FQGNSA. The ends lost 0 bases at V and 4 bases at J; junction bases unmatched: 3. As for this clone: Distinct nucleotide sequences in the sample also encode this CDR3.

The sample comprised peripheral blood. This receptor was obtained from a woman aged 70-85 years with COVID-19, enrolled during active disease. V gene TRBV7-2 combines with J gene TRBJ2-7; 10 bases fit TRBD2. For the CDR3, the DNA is TGTGCCAGCAGCTTAGCGAGCGGGGGGGCGTACGAGCAGTACTTC. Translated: CASSLASGGAYEQYF. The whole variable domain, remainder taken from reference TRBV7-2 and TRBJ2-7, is GAGVSQSPSNKVTEKGKDVELRCDPISGHTALYWYRQSLGQGLEFLIYFQGNSAPDKSGLPSDRFSAERTGGSVSTLTIQRTQQEDSAVYLCASSLASGGAYEQYFGPGTRLTVT.